Shown below are 5 T cell receptor beta chains from a single sample sequenced in a study of blood T cells in healthy people across ages. A second PCR of roughly 6 to 12 cycles used a sample-barcoded 5' primer and a J-beta primer mix. TCRdb re-analysed the 5' RACE reads in MiXCR, keeping a single row per CDR3 protein. The sample records approximately 1.5 million distinct CDR3 sequences, around 35% being singletons. The material sequenced was blood. The receptors were sampled from a woman under 40 in good health.

The chain recombines TRBV18 with TRBJ2-7; 7 bases line up with TRBD1. This CDR3 is built from 19 residues. The V and J ends lost 3 bases and 6 bases, in that order; junction bases with no gene match: 23. Germline-derived CDR1 and CDR2 are KGHSH and LQKENI. The CDR3 is CASSPRPRGTTGSLVEQYF. CDR3 DNA sequence: TGTGCCAGCTCACCGCGACCCAGGGGGACGACAGGGAGTTTAGTCGAGCAGTACTTC.

This chain joins TRBV4-1 and TRBJ2-5; D may match TRBD1 or TRBD2 (6 bases each). The V end was cut by 0 bases, the J end by 8 bases, with 16 bases between. CDR1 and CDR2 (germline): MGHRA, YSYEKL. The CDR3 contains 15 residues. This chain's CDR3 is CASSQERGVGGTQYF. CDR3 sequence (DNA): TGCGCCAGCAGCCAAGAAAGGGGGGTGGGAGGCACCCAGTACTTC.

In this sample, this clonotype turned up once. The CDR3 nucleotides are TGTGCCAGCACACGACTTGAAAAGCGGGAAGCCGGGGAGCTGTTTTTT. Residues: CASTRLEKREAGELFF. This rearrangement joins TRBV7-9 to TRBJ2-2; 7 bases match TRBD2. Trimming cost V 7 bases and J 6 bases; bases outside gene matches: 14. This CDR3 spans 16 amino acids. Germline V gives CDR1 SEHNR, CDR2 FQNEAQ (reference sequence).

This rearrangement joins TRBV7-9 to TRBJ2-5, with D perhaps matching TRBD2 (6 bases). The CDR3 is 15 amino acids. Germline V gene lookup returns CDR1 SEHNR and CDR2 FQNEAQ (reference sequence). V was trimmed by 6 bases and J by 0 bases, leaving 14 bases between them. Written as DNA, the CDR3 is TGTGCCAGCAGTGAGCGGGCTGCTTACCAAGAGACCCAGTACTTC. Amino acids: CASSERAAYQETQYF.

The sample holds a few counts of this clonotype. The chain employs TRBV28 and TRBJ2-7, with D perhaps TRBD1 (6 bases). The CDR3 extends over 17 amino acids. CDR1 MDHEN and CDR2 SYDVKM come from the germline V gene. V was trimmed by 6 bases and J by 4 bases, leaving 25 bases between them. CDR3 sequence: CASSLGPGQTATYEQYF. Written as DNA, the CDR3 is TGTGCCAGCAGCCTAGGGCCCGGACAGACAGCAACATACGAGCAGTACTTC. Together with reference TRBV28 and TRBJ2-7, the CDR3 gives the full variable domain: DVKVTQSSRYLVKRTGEKVFLECVQDMDHENMFWYRQDPGLGLRLIYFSYDVKMKEKGDIPEGYSVSREKKERFSLILESASTNQTSMYLCASSLGPGQTATYEQYFGPGTRLTVT.